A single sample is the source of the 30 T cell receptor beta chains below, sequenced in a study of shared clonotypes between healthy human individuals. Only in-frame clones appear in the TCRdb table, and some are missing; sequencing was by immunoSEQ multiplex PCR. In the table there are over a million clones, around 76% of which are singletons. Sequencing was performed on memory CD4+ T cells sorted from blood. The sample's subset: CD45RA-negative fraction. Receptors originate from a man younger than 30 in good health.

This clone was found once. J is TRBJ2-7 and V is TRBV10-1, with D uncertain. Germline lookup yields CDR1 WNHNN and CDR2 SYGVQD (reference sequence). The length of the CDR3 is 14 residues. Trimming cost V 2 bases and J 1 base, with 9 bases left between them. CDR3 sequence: CASSEGYRSYEQYF. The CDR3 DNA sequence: TGCGCCAGCAGTGAGGGGTACCGTTCCTACGAGCAGTACTTC.

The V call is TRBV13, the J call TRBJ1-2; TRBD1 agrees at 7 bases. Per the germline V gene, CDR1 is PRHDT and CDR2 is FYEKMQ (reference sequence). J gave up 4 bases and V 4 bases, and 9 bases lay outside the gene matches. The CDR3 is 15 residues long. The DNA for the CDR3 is TGTGCCAGCAGCTCCCCATCGCAGGGGGGCTATGGCTACACCTTC. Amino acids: CASSSPSQGGYGYTF.

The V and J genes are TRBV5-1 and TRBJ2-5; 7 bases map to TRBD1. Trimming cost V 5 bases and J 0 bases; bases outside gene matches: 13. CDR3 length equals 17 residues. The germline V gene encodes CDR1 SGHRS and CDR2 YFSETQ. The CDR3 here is CASSQSQGGPYQETQYF. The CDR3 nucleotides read TGCGCCAGCAGTCAGAGTCAAGGGGGCCCGTACCAAGAGACCCAGTACTTC.

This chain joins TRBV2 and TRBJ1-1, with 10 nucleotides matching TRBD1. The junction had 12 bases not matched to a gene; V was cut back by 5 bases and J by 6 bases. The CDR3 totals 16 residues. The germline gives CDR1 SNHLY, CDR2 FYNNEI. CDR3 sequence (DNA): TGTGCCAGCAGTACCTCCGGGACAGGGGTGGGCGCTGAAGCTTTCTTT. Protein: CASSTSGTGVGAEAFF.

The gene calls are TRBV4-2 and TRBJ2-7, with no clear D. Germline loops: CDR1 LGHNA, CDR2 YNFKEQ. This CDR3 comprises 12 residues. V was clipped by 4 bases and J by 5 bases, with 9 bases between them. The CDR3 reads CASSRGVDEQYF. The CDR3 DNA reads TGTGCCAGCAGCCGCGGAGTGGACGAGCAGTACTTC.

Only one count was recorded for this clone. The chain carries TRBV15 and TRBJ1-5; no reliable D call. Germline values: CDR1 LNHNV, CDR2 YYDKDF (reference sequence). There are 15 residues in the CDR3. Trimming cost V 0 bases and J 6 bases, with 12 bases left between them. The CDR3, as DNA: TGTGCCACCAGCAGAGAGGGCCTGGTGGGTCAGCCCCAGCATTTT. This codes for CATSREGLVGQPQHF.

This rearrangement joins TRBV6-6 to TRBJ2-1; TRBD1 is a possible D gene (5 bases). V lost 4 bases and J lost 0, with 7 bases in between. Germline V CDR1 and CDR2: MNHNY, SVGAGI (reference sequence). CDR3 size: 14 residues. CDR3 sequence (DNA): TGTGCCAGCAGTTCGACAGTCTCCTACAATGAGCAGTTCTTC. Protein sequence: CASSSTVSYNEQFF.

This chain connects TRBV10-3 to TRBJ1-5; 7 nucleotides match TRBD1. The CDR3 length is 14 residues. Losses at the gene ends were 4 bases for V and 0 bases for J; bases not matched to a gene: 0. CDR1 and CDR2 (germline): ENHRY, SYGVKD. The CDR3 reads CAISGQGSNQPQHF. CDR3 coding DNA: TGTGCCATCAGTGGACAGGGTAGCAATCAGCCCCAGCATTTT.

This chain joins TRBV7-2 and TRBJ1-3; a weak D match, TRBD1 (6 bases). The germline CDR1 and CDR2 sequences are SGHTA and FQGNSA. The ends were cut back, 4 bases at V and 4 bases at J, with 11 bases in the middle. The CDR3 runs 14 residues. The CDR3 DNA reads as TGTGCCAGCAGCTCCGGGACAAAAGGAAACACCATATATTTT. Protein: CASSSGTKGNTIYF. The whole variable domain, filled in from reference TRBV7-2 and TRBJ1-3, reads GAGVSQSPSNKVTEKGKDVELRCDPISGHTALYWYRQSLGQGLEFLIYFQGNSAPDKSGLPSDRFSAERTGGSVSTLTIQRTQQEDSAVYLCASSSGTKGNTIYFGEGSWLTVV.

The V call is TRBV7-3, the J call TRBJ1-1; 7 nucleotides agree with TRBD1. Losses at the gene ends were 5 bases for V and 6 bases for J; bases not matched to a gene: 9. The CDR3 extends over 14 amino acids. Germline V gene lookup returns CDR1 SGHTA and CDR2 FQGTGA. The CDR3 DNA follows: TGTGCCAGCAGCCTAGAGGAGGGGGCGGCTGAAGCTTTCTTT. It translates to CASSLEEGAAEAFF.

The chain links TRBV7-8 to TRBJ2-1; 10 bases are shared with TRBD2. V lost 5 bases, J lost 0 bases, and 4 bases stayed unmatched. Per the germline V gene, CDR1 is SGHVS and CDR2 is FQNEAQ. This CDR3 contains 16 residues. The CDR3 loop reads CASSRKREGSYNEQFF. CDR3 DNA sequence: TGTGCCAGCAGCCGAAAGCGGGAGGGCTCCTACAATGAGCAGTTCTTC.

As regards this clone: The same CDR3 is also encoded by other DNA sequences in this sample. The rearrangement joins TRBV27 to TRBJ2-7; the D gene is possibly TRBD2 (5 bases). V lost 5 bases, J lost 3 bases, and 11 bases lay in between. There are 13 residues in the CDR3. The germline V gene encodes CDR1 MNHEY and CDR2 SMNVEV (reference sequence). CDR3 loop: CASSPGLGYEQYF. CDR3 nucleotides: TGTGCCAGCAGTCCAGGACTTGGCTACGAGCAGTACTTC.

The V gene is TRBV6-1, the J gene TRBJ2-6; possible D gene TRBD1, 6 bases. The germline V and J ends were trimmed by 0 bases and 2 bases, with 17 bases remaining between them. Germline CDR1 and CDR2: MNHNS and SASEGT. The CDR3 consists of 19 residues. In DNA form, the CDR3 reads TGTGCCAGCAGTGAAGCGCTTCTGGGGGCTGGGACTGGGGCCAACGTCCTGACTTTC. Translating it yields CASSEALLGAGTGANVLTF.

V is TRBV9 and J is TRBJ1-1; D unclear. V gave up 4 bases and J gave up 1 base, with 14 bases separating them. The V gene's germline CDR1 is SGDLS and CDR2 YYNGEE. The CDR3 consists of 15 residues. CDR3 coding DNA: TGTGCCAGCAGCTTAGCGGGGATAGGGAACACTGAAGCTTTCTTT. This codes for CASSLAGIGNTEAFF.

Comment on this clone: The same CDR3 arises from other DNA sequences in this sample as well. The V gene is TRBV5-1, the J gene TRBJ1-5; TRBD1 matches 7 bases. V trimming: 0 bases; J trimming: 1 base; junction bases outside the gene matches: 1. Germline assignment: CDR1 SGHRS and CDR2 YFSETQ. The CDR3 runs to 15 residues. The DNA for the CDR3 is TGCGCCAGCAGCTTGGGACAGGGAAGCAATCAGCCCCAGCATTTT. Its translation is CASSLGQGSNQPQHF.

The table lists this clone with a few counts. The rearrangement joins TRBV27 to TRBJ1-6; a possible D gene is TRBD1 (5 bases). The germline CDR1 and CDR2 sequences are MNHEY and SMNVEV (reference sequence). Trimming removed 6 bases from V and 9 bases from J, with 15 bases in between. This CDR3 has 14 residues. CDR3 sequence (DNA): TGTGCCAGCAGCCCGAGGAGGGGCGTTTCACCCCTCCACTTT. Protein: CASSPRRGVSPLHF.

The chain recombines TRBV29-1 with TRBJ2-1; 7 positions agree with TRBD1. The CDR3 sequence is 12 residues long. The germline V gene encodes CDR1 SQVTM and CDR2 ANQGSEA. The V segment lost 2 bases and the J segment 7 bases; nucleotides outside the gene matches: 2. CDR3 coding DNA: TGCAGCGTTGAAAAGGGGGCGAATGAGCAGTTCTTC. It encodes CSVEKGANEQFF.

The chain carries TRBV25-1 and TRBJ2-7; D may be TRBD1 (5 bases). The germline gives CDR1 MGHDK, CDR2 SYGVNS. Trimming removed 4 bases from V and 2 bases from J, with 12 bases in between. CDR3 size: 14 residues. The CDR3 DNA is TGTGCCAGCAGTGCCGACTTGGGGCCCTACGAGCAGTACTTC. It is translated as CASSADLGPYEQYF.

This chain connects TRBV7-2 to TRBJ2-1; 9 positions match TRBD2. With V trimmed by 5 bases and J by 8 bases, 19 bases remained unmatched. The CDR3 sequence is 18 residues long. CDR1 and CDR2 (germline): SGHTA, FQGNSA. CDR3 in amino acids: CASSAEGTSGTSLDEQFF. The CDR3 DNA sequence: TGTGCCAGCAGCGCCGAGGGGACTTCGGGGACTAGCCTCGATGAGCAGTTCTTC.

The CDR3 reads CASSQQGAGETQYF. CDR3 sequence (DNA): TGTGCCAGCAGCCAACAGGGGGCGGGGGAGACCCAGTACTTC. The chain joins TRBV11-3 to TRBJ2-5, with 9 bases matching TRBD1. J lost 5 bases, V lost 5 bases, and 6 bases had no gene match. The germline V gene encodes CDR1 SGHNT and CDR2 YENEEA. The length of the CDR3 is 14 residues.

CDR3: CASSIAGVANQPQHF. CDR3 DNA sequence: TGTGCCAGTAGTATCGCAGGGGTGGCCAATCAGCCCCAGCATTTT. V usage is TRBV19 and J usage is TRBJ1-5; tentative D call: TRBD1 (6 bases). Between the trimmed V and J ends, which lost 3 bases and 3 bases, there was a span of 12 bases. This CDR3 spans 15 amino acids. Germline-derived CDR1 and CDR2 are LNHDA and SQIVND (reference sequence).

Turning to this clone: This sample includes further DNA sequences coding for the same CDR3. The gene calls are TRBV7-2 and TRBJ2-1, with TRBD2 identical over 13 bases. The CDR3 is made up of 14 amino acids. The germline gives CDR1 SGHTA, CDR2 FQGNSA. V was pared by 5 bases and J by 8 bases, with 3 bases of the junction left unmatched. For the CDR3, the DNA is TGTGCCAGCAGCCCAGGACTAGCGGGGGATGAGCAGTTCTTC. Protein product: CASSPGLAGDEQFF.

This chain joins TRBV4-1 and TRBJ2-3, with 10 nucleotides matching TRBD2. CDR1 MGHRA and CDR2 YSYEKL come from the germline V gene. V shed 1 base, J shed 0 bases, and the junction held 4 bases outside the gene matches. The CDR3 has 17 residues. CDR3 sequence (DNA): TGCGCCAGCAGCCAAGGACTAGCGGGTACTAGCACAGATACGCAGTATTTT. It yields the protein CASSQGLAGTSTDTQYF.

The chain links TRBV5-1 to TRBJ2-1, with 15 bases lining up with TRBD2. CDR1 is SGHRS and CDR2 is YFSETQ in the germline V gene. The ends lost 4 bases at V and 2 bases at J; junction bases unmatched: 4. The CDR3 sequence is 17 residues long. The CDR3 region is CASSAGTSGGTYNEQFF. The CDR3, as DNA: TGCGCCAGCAGCGCCGGGACTAGCGGGGGGACCTACAATGAGCAGTTCTTC.

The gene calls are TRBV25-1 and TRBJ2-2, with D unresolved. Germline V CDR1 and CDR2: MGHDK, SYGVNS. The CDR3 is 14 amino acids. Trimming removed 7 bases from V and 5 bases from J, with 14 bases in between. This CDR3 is CASMGVVRTGELFF. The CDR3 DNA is TGTGCCAGCATGGGTGTGGTGAGGACCGGGGAGCTGTTTTTT.

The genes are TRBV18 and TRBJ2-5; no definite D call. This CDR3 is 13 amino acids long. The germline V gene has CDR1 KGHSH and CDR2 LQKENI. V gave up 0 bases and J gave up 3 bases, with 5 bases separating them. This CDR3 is CASSPPAEETQYF. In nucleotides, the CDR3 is TGTGCCAGCTCACCACCGGCGGAAGAGACCCAGTACTTC.

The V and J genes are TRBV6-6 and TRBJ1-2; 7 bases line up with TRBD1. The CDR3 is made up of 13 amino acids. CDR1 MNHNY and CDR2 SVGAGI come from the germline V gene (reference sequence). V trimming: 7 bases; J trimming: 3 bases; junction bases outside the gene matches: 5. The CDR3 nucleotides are TGTGCCAGCACGACAGGGAAGGACTATGGCTACACCTTC. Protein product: CASTTGKDYGYTF.

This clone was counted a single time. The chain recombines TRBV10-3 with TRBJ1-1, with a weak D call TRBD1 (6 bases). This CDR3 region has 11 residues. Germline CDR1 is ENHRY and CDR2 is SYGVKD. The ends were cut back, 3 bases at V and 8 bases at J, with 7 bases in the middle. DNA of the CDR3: TGTGCCATCAGTGACGGGACAGAAGCTTTCTTT. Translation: CAISDGTEAFF.

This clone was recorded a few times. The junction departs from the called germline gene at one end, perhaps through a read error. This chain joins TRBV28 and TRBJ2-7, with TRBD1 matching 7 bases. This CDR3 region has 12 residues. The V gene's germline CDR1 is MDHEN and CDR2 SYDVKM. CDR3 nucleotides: TGTGCCAGCAGTTTTGGTCGGGACAGCTTAGCCTTC. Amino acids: CASSFGRDSLAF.

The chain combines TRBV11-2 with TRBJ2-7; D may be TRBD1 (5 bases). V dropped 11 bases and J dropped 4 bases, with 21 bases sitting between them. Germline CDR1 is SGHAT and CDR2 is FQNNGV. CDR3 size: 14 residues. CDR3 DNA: TGTGCCTCCCGGCCGGTGGCAGGGTATTACGAGCAGTACTTC. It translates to CASRPVAGYYEQYF.